The clone carrying this T cell receptor (beta chain) was observed a few times. The antigen is undetermined. Germline loops: CDR1 GTSNPN, CDR2 SVGIG (reference sequence). The V and J ends lost 2 bases and 7 bases respectively, with 15 bases between them. The CDR3 totals 14 residues. The data stem from a study of T cells in localized non-small cell lung cancer. Overall study results and limits: Only one tumor region went through sequencing, so heterogeneity may still be there. Uninvolved adjacent lung had higher T cell clonality than tumor and all other tissues.

Measured with immunoSEQ multiplex PCR; TCRdb has only the in-frame clones, and not every one. The sample includes under 3,500 clones, about two fifths of them seen just once. The receptor was derived from a male donor older than 55 with stage I squamous cell lung carcinoma. The gene calls are TRBV30 and TRBJ2-1; D call uncertain. The sequences come from lung tumor tissue, collected before any cancer treatment. CDR3 protein: CAWSSLASPNEQFF. CDR3 in DNA: TGTGCCTGGAGTTCCCTCGCGTCGCCTAATGAGCAGTTCTTC.